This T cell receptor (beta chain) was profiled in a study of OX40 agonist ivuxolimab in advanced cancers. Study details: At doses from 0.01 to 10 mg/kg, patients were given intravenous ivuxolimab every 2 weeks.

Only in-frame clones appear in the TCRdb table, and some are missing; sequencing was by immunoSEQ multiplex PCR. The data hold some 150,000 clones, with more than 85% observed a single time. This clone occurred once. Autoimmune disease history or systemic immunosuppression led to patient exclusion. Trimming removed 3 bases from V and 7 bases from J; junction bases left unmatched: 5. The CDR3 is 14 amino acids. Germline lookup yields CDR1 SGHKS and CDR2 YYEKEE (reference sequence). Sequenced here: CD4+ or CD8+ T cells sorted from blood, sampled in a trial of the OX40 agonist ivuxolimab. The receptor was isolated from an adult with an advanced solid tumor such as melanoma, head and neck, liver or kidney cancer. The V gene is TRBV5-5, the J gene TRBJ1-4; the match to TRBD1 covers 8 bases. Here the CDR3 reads CASSSTGEGEKLFF. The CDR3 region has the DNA TGTGCCAGCAGCTCGACAGGGGAAGGTGAAAAACTGTTTTTT.